The T cell receptor beta chain under discussion was sequenced for a study of shared clonotypes between healthy human individuals. Study-wide results and limits: Non-shared clonotypes displayed generation probabilities falling below those of clonotypes present in all four donors. The study generally estimated greater richness for naive than memory subsets.

The assay used deep level. Original analysis: ImmunoSEQ output lacked quality scores and full-length reads, limiting matched filtering. Generated by immunoSEQ multiplex PCR, the TCRdb table keeps only in-frame clones and is missing some. The V and J calls and clone size come from that table; D and trimming were worked out from the DNA. Of some 2 million clones in the sample, about 95% are singletons; the top ten hold roughly 1%. Trimming left V 4 bases short and J 3 bases short, with 9 bases between. This CDR3 has 13 amino acids. Per the germline V gene, CDR1 is SGHTA and CDR2 is FQGTGA. Naivety among CD8 cells was defined by CD45RO negativity and positive CCR7 selection, thereby excluding terminally differentiated effector memory CD45RA+ cells. For this clone: The antigen is undetermined.

This chain joins TRBV7-3 and TRBJ1-1; no definite D call. This receptor was taken from a man aged 18 to 29 in good health. Source material: naive CD8+ T cells sorted from blood. The CDR3 DNA is TGTGCCAGCAGCTCCTCTGGGGACACTGAAGCTTTCTTT. It is translated as CASSSSGDTEAFF.